This is a list of T cell receptor beta chains from one sample in a study of human T cells and chemical hapten exposure. One entry per CDR3 protein, called by TCRdb with MiXCR from the RACE reads. The data hold approximately 400,000 distinct CDR3 sequences, with around 5.5% observed a single time. The specimen was whole blood, collected in connection with sensitization to the hapten diphenylcyclopropenone (DPC). These receptors originate from a woman aged 45-65 years with alopecia areata. Some clones in this sample may be carry-over from other donors' samples. Both conserved end residues are part of each CDR3.

V gene | CDR3 protein
TRBV5-6 | CASSATGEQYF
TRBV5-5 | CASSSDRAKSPLHF
TRBV9 | CASGGGSLTGTDTQYF
TRBV6-6 | CASSYSSASSGNTIYF
TRBV12-3/TRBV12-4 | CASSSSELEETQYF
TRBV6-1 | CASIQRRHRHRGFEKLFF
TRBV29-1 | CSVMKTRGAQETQYF
TRBV2 | CASSETEQYF
TRBV2 | CASSDQTGFHNSPLHF
TRBV10-3 | CAIRTSLGYGYTF
TRBV7-2 | CASSNTGMAFF
TRBV4-1 | CASSQDRDGHNEQFF
TRBV6-1 | CASRIQGWTEAFF
TRBV20-1 | CSAPPLGQGYTEAFF
TRBV5-1 | CASRNRQLNTEAFF
TRBV7-2 | CASSTMGGGETQYF
TRBV6-6 | CASSYVGDTDTQYF
TRBV5-6 | CASSPGLSSGNTIYF
TRBV20-1 | CSARAGTSGADTQYF
TRBV7-9 | CASSLTARSYEQYF
TRBV19 | CASSMGGLNTQYF
TRBV28 | CASRRPGQGYHTEAFF
TRBV18 | CASSPLRVVGTEAFF
TRBV28 | CATWDGSSYEQYF
TRBV20-1 | CSARDLRQLGGYTF
TRBV6-2/TRBV6-3 | CASRILAGDNEQFF
TRBV6-6 | CASIRGAGGTDTQYF
TRBV5-1 | CASSLITGPSYEQYF
TRBV28 | CASSRTSGRRSEQFF
TRBV7-2 | CASSLESRPSTDTQYF
TRBV6-1 | CASPPAGFYNEQFF
TRBV29-1 | CSVASRGGGYTF
TRBV27 | CASTAGVATDTQYF
TRBV2 | CASSDRAGNQPQHF
TRBV3-1 | CASSQVADIHYF
TRBV15 | CATSRSRGTEAFF
TRBV15 | CATSAGGSYEQYF